One T cell receptor beta chain is described in this entry. The sample belongs to a study of blood T cell repertoires in COVID-19. Study-level background: PBMCs, B-cell-depleted T cells, or T cells provided the cDNA or gDNA that made up the material.

The CDR3 covers 12 residues. Germline assignment: CDR1 LGHDT and CDR2 YNNKEL (reference sequence). Trimming took off 4 bases at V and 6 bases at J, with 9 bases between the two ends. Using immunoSEQ multiplex PCR, the repertoire was profiled, and TCRdb retains in-frame clones only, with some absent. Here the sample spans 330,000 or so clones, 89% being singletons. The genes are TRBV3-1 (or the pseudogene TRBV3-2) and TRBJ1-2, with D tentatively TRBD1 (5 bases). This TCR came from a woman aged 55-75 years with COVID-19, enrolled during active disease. The sample consisted of peripheral blood. CDR3 sequence: CASSLRDHGYTF. Here the CDR3 DNA reads TGTGCCAGCAGCCTCAGGGATCATGGCTACACCTTC.